This TCR beta chain was recovered during a study of T cell changes during pregnancy in multiple sclerosis. Profiling relied on immunoSEQ multiplex PCR, and the TCRdb table lists in-frame clones only, not all of them. Of tens of thousands of clones listed, roughly 93% were seen once; the top ten hold under 2%. Trimming cost V 8 bases and J 0 bases, with 14 bases left between them. The CDR3 sequence is 15 residues long. Germline V lookup: CDR1 SEHNR, CDR2 FQNEAQ (reference sequence). This material consisted of peripheral blood, taken after pregnancy. The chain is built from TRBV7-9 and TRBJ2-1; D remains ambiguous. This receptor was identified in a female donor with multiple sclerosis, enrolled in a pregnancy study. CDR3 residues: CASSPDLSSYNEQFF. The CDR3 DNA reads TGTGCCAGCTCCCCTGATCTGAGCTCCTACAATGAGCAGTTCTTC.